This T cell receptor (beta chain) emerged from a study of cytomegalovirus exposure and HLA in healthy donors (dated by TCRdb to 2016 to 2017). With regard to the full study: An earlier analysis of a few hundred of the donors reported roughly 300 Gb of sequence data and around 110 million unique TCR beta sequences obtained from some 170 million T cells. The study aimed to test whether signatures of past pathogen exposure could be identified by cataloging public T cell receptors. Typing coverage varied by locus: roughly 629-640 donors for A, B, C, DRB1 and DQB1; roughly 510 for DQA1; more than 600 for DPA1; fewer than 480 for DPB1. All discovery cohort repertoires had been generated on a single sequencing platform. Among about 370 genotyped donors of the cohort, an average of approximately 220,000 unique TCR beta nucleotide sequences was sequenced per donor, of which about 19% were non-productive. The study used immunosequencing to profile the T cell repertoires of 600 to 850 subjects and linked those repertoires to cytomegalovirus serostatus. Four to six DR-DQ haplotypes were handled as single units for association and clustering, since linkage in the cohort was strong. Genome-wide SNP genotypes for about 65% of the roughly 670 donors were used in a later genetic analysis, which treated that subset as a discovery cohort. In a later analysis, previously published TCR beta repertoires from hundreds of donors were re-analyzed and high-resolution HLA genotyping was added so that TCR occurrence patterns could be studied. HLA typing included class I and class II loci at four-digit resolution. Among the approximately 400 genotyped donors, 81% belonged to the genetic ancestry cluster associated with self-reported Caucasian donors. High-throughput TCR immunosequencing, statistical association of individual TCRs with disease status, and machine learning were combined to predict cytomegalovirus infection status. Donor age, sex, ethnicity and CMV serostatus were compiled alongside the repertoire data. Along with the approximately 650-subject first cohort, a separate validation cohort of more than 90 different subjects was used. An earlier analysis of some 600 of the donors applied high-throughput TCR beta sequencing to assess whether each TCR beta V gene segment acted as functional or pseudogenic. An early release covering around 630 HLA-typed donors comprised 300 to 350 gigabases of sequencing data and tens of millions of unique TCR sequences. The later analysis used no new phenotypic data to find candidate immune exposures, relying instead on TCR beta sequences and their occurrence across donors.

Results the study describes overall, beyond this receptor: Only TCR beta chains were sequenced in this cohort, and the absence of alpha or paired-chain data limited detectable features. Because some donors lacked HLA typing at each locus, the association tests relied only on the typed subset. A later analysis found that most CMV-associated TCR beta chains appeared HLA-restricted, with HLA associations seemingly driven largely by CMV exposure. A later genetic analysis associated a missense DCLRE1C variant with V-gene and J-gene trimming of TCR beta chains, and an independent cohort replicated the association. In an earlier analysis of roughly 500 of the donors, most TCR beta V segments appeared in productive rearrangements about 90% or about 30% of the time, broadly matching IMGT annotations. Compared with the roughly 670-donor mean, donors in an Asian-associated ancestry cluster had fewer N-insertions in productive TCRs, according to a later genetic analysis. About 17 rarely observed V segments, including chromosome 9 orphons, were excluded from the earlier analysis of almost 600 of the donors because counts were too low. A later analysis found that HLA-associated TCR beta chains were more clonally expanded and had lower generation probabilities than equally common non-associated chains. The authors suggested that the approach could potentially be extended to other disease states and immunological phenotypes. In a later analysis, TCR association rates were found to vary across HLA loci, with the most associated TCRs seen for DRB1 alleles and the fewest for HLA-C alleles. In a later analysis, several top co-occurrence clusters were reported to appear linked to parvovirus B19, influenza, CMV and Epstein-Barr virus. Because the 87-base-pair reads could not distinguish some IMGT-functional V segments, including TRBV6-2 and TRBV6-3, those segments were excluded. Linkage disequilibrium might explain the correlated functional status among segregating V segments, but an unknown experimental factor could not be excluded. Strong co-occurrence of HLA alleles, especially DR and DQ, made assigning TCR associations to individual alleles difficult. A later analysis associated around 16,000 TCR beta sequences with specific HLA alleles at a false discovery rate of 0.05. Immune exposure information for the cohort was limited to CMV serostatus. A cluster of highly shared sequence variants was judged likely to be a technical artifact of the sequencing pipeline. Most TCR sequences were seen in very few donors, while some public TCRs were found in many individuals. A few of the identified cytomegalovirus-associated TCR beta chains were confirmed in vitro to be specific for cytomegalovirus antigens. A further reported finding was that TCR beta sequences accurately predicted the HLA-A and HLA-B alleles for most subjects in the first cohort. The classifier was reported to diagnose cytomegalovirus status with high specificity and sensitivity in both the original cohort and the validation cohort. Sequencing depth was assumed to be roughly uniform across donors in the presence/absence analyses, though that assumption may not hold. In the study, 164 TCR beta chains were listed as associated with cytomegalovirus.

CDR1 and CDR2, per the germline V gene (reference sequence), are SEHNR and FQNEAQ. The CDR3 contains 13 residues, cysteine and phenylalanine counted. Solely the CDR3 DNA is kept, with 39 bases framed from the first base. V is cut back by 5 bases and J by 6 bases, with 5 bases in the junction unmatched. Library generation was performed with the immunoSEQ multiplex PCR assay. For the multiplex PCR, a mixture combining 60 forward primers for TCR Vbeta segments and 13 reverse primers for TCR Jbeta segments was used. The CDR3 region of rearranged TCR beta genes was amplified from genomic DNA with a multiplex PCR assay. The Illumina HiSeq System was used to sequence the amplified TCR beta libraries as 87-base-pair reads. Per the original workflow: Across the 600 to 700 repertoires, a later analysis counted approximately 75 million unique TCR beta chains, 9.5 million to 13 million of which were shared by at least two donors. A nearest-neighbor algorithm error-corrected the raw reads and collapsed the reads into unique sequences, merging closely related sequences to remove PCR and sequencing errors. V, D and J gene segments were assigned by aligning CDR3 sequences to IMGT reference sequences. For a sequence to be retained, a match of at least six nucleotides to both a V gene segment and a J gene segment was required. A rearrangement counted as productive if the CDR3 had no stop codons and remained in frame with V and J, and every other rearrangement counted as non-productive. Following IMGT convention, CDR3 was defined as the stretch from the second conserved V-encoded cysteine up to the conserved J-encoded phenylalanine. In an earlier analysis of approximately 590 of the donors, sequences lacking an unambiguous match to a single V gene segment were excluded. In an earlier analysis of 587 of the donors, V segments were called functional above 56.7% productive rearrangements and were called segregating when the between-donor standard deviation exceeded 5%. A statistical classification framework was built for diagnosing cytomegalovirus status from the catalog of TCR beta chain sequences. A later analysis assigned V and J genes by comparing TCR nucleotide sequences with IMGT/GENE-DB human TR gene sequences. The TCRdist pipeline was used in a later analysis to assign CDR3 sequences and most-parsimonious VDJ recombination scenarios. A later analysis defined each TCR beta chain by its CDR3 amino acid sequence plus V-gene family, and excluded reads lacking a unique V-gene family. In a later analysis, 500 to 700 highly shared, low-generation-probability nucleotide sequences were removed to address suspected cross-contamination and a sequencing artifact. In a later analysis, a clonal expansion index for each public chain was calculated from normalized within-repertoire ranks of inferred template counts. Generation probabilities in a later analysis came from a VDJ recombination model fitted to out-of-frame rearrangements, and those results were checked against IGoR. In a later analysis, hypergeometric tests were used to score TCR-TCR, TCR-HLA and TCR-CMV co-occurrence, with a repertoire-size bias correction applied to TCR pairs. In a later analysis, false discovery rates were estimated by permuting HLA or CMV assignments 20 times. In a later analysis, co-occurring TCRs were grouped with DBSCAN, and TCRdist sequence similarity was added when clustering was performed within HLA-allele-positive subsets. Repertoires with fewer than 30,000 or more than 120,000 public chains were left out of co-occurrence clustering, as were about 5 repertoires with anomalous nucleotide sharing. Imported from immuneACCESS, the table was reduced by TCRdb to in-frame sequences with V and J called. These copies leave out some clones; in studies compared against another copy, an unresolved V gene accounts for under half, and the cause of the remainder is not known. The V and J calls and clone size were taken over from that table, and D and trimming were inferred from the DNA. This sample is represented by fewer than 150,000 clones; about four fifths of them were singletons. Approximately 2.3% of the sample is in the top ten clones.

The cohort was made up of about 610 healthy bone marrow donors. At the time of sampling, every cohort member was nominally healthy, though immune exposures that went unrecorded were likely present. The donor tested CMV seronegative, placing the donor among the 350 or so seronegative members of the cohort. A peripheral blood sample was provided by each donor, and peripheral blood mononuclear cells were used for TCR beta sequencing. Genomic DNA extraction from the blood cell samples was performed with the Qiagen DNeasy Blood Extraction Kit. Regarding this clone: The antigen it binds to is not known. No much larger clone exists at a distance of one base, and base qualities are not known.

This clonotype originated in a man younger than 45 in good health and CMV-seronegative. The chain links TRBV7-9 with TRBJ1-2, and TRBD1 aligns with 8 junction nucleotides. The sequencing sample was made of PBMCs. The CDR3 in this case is CASSPQGANGYTF. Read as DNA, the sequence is TGTGCCAGCAGCCCTCAGGGGGCAAATGGCTACACCTTC.